This T cell receptor (beta chain) was sequenced during a study of blood T cell repertoires in COVID-19. Study-level background: Acute and convalescent COVID-19 specimens originated in the United States, Italy and Spain. From T cells, B-cell-depleted T cells, or PBMCs came the material, which was cDNA or gDNA.

As originally analysed: Estimation of nucleated cell counts relied on the amplification of reference gene primers. Sequenced by immunoSEQ multiplex PCR; TCRdb stores in-frame clones only, minus some. The DNA gave D and trimming, while V, J and clone size come from that table. The table lists tens of thousands of clones, about two thirds of them singletons. There are a few counts of this clone. V lost 3 bases, J lost 2 bases, and 14 bases lay in between. CDR1 and CDR2 (germline): LNHDA, SQIVND (reference sequence). This CDR3 is 16 amino acids long. The chain carries TRBV19 and TRBJ1-5, with a weak D call TRBD1 (5 bases). The sequence derives from a boy aged 2 to 10 with active or convalescent COVID-19. The source material was peripheral blood. The CDR3 nucleotides read TGTGCCAGTAGTATTAAATCCGGAGGGGGCAATCAGCCCCAGCATTTT. This translates into CASSIKSGGGNQPQHF.